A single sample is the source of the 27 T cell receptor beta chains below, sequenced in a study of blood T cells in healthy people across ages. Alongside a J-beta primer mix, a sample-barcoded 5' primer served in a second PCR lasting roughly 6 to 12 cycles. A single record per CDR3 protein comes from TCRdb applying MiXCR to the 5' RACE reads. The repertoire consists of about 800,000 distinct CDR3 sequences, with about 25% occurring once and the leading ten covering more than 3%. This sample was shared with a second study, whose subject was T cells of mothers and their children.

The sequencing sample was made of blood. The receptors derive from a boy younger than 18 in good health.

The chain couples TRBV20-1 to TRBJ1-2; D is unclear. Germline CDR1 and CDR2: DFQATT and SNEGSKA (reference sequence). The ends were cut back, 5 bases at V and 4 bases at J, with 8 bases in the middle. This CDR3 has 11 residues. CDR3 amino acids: CSAWAFYGYTF. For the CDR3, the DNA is TGCAGTGCTTGGGCCTTCTATGGCTACACCTTC.

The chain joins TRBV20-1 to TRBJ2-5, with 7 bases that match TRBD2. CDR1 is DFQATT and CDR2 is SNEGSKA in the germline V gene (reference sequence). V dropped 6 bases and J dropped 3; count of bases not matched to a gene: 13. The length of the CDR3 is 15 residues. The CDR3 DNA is TGCAGTGCCAGTCCCTTTTTGGCGGGGGAAGAGACCCAGTACTTC. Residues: CSASPFLAGEETQYF.

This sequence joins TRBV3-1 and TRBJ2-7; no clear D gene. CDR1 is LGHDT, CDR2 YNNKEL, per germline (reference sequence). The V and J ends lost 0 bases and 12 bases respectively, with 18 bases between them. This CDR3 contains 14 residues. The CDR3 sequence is CASSQDSPGSLMYF. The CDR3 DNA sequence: TGTGCCAGCAGCCAAGATTCTCCTGGCAGTTTAATGTACTTC.

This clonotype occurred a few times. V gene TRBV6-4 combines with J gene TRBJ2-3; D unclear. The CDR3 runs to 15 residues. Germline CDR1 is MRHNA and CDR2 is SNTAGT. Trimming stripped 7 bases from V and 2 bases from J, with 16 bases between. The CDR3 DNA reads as TGTGCCAGCATCTTCACCACACAGCTCACAGATACGCAGTATTTT. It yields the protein CASIFTTQLTDTQYF.

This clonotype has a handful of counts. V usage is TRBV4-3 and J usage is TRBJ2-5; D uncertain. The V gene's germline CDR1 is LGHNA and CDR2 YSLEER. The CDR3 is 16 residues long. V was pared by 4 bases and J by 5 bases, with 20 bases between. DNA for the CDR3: TGCGCCAGCAGCCCCATAGGAGACCGCGGTGGGGAGACCCAGTACTTC. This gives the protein CASSPIGDRGGETQYF.

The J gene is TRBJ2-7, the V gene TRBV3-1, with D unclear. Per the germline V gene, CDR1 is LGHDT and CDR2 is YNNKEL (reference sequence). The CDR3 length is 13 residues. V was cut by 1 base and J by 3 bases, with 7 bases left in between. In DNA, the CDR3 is TGTGCCAGCAGCCAAGCTCCCAACTACGAGCAGTACTTC. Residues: CASSQAPNYEQYF.

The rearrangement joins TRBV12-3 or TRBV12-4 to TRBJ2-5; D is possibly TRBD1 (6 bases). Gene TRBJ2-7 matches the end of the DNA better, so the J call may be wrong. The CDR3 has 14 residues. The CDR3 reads CASSWKDRFYEQYF. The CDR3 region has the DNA TGTGCCAGCAGCTGGAAAGACAGGTTCTACGAGCAGTACTTC.

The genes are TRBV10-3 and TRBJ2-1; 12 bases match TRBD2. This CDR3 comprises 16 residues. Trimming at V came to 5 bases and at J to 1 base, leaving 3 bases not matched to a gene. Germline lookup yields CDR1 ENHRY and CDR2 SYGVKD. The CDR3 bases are TGTGCCATCAGTCCGGGACTAGCGGGTTCCTACAATGAGCAGTTCTTC. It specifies CAISPGLAGSYNEQFF.

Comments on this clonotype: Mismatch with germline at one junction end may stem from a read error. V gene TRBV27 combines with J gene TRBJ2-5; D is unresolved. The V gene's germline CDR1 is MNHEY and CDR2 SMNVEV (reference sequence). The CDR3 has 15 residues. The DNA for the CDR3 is TGTGTCAGCAGTTCTCACAGCGAGTACCAAGAGACCCAGTACTTC. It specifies CVSSSHSEYQETQYF.

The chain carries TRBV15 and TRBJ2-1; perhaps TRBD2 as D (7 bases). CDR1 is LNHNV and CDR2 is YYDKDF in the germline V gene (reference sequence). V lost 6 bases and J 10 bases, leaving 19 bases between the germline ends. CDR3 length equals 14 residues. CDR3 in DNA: TGTGCCACCAGTCTAGGGGGGGGAGTAAGAGAGCAGTTCTTC. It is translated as CATSLGGGVREQFF. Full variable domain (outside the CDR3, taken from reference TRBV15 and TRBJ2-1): DAMVIQNPRYQVTQFGKPVTLSCSQTLNHNVMYWYQQKSSQAPKLLFHYYDKDFNNEADTPDNFQSRRPNTSFCFLDIRSPGLGDTAMYLCATSLGGGVREQFFGPGTRLTVL.

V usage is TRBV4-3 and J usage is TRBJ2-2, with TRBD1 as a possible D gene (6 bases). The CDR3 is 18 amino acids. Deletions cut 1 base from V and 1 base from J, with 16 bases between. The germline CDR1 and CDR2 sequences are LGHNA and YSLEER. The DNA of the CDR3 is TGCGCCAGCAGCCAAGTTCTACAAATGACAGGGAACACCGGGGAGCTGTTTTTT. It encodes CASSQVLQMTGNTGELFF.

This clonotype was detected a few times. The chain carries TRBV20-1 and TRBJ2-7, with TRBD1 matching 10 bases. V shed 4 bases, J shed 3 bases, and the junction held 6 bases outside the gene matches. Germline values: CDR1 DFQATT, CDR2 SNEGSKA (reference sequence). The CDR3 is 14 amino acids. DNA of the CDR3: TGCAGTGCTACGGGACAGGGGAAAATCTACGAGCAGTACTTC. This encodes CSATGQGKIYEQYF.

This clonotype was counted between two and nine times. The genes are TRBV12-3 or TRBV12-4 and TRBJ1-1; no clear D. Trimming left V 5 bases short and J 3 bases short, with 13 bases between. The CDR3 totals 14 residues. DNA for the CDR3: TGTGCCAGCAGTCCTAAGGACGGCTACACTGAAGCTTTCTTT. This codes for CASSPKDGYTEAFF.

The CDR3 protein is CASTILRDRGGGYTF. The CDR3 DNA reads TGTGCCAGCACCATACTCCGGGACAGGGGAGGTGGCTACACCTTC. The chain carries TRBV28 and TRBJ1-2; 10 nucleotides match TRBD1. The CDR3 consists of 15 residues. Trimming took 7 bases from V and 7 from J; bases not matched to a gene: 12. Germline V gene lookup returns CDR1 MDHEN and CDR2 SYDVKM.

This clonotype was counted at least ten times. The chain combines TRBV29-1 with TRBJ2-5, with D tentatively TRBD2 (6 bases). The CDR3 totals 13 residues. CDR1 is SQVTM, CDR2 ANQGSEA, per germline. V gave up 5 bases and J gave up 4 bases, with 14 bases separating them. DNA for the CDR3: TGCAGCGTTCAATACTGGGGGGTAGAGACCCAGTACTTC. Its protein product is CSVQYWGVETQYF.

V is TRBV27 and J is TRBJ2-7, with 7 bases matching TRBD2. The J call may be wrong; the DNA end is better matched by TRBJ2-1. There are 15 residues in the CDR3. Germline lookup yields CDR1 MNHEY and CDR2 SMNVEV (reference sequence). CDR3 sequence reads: CASSQLARPYNEQFF. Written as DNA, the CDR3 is TGTGCCAGCAGCCAACTAGCGCGACCCTACAATGAGCAGTTCTTC.

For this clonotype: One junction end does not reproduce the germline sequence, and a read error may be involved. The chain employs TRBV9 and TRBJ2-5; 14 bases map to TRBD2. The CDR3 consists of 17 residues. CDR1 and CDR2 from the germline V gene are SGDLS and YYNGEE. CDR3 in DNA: TGTGCCAGCAGCGTAGGAGGACTAGCGGGAGGCGGGGAGACCCAGCACTTC. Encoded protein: CASSVGGLAGGGETQHF.

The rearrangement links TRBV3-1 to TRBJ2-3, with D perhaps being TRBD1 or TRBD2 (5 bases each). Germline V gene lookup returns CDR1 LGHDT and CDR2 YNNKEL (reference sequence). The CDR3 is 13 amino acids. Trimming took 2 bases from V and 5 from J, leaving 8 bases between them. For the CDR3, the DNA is TGTGCCAGCAGCCAATCGAGGGGAGATACGCAGTATTTT. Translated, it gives CASSQSRGDTQYF.

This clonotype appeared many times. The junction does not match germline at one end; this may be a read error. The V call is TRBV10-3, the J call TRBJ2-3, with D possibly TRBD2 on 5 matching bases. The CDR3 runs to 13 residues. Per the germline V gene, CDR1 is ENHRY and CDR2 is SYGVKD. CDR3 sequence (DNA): TGTGCCATCAGTGAGTCAGAGGGAGAGACCCAGTACTTT. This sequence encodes CAISESEGETQYF.

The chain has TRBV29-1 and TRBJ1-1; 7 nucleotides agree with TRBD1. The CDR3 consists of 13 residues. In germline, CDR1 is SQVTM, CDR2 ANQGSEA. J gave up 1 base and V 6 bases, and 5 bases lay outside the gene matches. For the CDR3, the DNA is TGCAGCGTGGAGGGACAGACGAACACTGAAGCTTTCTTT. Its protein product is CSVEGQTNTEAFF.

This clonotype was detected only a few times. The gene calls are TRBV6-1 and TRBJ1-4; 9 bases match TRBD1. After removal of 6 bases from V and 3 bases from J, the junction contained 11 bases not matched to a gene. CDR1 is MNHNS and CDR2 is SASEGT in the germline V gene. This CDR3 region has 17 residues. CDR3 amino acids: CASRNTGGPDPNEKLFF. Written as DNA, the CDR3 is TGTGCCAGCAGAAATACAGGGGGCCCCGATCCTAATGAAAAACTGTTTTTT.

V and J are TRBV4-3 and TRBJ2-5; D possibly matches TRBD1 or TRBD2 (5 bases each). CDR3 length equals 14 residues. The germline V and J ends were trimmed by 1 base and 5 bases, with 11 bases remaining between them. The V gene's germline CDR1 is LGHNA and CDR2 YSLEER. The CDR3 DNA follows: TGCGCCAGCAGCCAAGGCTTTTGGGGGGAGACCCAGTACTTC. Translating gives CASSQGFWGETQYF.

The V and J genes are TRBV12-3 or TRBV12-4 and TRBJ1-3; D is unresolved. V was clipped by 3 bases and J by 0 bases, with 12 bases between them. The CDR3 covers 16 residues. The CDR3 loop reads CASSLDGYYSGNTIYF. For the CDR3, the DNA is TGTGCCAGCAGTTTGGACGGATACTACTCTGGAAACACCATATATTTT.

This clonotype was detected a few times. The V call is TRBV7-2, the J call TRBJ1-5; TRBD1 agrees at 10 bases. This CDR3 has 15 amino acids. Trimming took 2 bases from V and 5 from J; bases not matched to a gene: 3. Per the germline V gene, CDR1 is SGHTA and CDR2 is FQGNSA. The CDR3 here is CASSLLGQGYQPQHF. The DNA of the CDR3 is TGTGCCAGCAGCTTACTGGGACAGGGGTATCAGCCCCAGCATTTT. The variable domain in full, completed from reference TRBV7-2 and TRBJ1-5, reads GAGVSQSPSNKVTEKGKDVELRCDPISGHTALYWYRQSLGQGLEFLIYFQGNSAPDKSGLPSDRFSAERTGGSVSTLTIQRTQQEDSAVYLCASSLLGQGYQPQHFGDGTRLSIL.

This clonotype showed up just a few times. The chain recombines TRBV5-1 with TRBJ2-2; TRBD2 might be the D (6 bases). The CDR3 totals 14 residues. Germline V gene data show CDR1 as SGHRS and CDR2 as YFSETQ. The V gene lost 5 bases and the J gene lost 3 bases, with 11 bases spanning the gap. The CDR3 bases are TGCGCCAGCAGGATGACGGGGGACACCGGGGAGCTGTTTTTT. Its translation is CASRMTGDTGELFF.

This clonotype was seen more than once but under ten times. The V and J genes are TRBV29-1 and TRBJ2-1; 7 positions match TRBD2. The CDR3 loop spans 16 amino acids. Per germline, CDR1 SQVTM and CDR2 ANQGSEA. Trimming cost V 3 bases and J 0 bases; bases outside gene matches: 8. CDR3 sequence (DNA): TGCAGCGTTGAGTCGGGAGGCGCGAGCTCCTACAATGAGCAGTTCTTC. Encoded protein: CSVESGGASSYNEQFF.

CDR3 protein: CASSQGTDSSYEQYF. The CDR3 DNA reads as TGTGCCAGCAGCCAGGGAACGGACAGCTCCTACGAGCAGTACTTC. This chain joins TRBV4-2 and TRBJ2-7; D might be TRBD1 (6 bases). Germline loops: CDR1 LGHNA, CDR2 YNFKEQ. V was cut by 3 bases and J by 0 bases, with 12 bases left in between. This CDR3 comprises 15 residues.